The TCR beta chain under discussion was sequenced for a study of T cells after yellow fever vaccination. Regarding the study as a whole: On re-exposure, the response was weaker but peaked faster, at day 5 versus 15.

TCRdb redid the calling of the 5' RACE reads with MiXCR, one entry per CDR3 protein. The repertoire holds some 340,000 distinct CDR3 sequences, with around 10% as singletons. In its sample, this clonotype is medium-sized. Antigen specificity is unknown. Sample: CD4+ T cells sorted from PBMCs, taken 45 days after the yellow fever booster vaccination. This TCR was recovered from a man aged 18 to 29 who received the YFV17D yellow fever vaccine.

This CDR3 reads CASSRDYGAKNIQYF. As DNA, the CDR3 is TGTGCCAGCAGCAGGGACTACGGGGCCAAAAACATTCAGTACTTC. The rearrangement links TRBV7-2 to TRBJ2-4, with 7 bases lining up with TRBD2. The CDR3 runs to 15 residues. Germline V gives CDR1 SGHTA, CDR2 FQGNSA. Trimming at V came to 5 bases and at J to 1 base, leaving 5 bases not matched to a gene.